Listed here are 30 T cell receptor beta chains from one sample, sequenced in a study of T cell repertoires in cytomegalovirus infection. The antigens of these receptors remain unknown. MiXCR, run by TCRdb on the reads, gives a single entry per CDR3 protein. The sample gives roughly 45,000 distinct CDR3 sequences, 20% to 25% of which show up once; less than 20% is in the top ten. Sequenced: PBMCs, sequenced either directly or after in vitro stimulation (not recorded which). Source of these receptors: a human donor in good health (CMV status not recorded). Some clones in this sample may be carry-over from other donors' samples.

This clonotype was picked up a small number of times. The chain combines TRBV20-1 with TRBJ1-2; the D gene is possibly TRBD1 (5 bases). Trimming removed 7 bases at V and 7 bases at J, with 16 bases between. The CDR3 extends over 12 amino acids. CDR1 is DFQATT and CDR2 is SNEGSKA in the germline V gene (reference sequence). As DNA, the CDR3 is TGCAGTGTCGGACATCCCGGGTCTGGCTACACCTTC. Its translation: CSVGHPGSGYTF.

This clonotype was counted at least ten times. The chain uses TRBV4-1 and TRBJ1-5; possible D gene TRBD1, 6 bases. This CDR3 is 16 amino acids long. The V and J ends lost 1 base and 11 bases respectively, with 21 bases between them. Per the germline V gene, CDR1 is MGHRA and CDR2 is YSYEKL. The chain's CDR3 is CASSQGSTRGLDAQHF. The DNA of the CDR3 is TGCGCCAGCAGCCAAGGGTCTACCAGGGGACTCGACGCCCAGCATTTT.

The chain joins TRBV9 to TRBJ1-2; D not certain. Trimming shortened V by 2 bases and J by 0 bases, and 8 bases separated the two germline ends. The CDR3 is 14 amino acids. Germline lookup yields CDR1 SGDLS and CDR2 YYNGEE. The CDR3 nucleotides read TGTGCCAGCAGCGTCGGACGAGCTAACTATGGCTACACCTTC. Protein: CASSVGRANYGYTF.

The CDR3 nucleotides read TGTGCCAGCAGTCCATGGGGAATCGATCAAGAGACCCAGTACTTC. It codes for CASSPWGIDQETQYF. This chain links TRBV25-1 with TRBJ2-5; D gene unclear. Trimming pared 5 bases from V and 2 bases from J, leaving 15 bases between. Germline V gene data show CDR1 as MGHDK and CDR2 as SYGVNS. The CDR3 covers 15 residues.

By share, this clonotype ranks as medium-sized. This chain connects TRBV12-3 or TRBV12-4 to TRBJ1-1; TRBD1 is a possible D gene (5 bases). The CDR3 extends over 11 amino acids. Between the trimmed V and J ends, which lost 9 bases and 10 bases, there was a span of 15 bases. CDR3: CASRGVGAAFF. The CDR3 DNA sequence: TGTGCCAGTCGCGGTGTAGGGGCAGCTTTCTTT.

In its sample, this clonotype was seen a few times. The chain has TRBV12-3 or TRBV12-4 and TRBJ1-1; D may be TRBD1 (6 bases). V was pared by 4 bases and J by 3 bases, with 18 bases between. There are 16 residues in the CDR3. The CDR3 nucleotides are TGTGCCAGCAGTTGGGCCCAGGGGTTTCGGGACACTGAAGCTTTCTTT. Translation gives CASSWAQGFRDTEAFF.

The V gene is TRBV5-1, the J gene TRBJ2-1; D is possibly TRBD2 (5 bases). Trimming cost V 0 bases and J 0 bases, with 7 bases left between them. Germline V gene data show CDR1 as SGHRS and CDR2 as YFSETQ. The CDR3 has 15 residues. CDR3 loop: CASSLGGLSYNEQFF. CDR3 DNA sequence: TGCGCCAGCAGCTTGGGCGGACTCTCCTACAATGAGCAGTTCTTC.

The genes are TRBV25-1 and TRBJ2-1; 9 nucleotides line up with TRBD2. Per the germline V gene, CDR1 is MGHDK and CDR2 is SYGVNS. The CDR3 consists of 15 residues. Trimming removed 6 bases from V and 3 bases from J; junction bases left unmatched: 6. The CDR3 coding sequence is TGTGCCAGCAGGGGGACTAGCCAAATCTACAATGAGCAGTTCTTC. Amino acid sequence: CASRGTSQIYNEQFF.

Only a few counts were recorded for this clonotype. The CDR3 region is CSASSGGSYNEQFF. The CDR3, as DNA: TGCAGTGCTAGCTCGGGGGGCTCCTACAATGAGCAGTTCTTC. The chain is built from TRBV20-1 and TRBJ2-1; 7 nucleotides align to TRBD2. Germline CDR1 DFQATT, CDR2 SNEGSKA (reference sequence). The CDR3 consists of 14 residues. The J segment lost 0 bases and the V segment lost 3 bases, leaving 2 bases of the junction unmatched.

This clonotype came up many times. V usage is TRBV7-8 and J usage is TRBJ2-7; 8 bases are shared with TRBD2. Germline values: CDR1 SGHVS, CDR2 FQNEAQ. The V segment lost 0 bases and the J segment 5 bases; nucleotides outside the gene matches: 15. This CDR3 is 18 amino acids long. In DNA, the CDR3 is TGTGCCAGCAGCTTAGCGCCCGACCCATATAGCGGGACCCACGAGCAGTACTTC. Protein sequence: CASSLAPDPYSGTHEQYF.

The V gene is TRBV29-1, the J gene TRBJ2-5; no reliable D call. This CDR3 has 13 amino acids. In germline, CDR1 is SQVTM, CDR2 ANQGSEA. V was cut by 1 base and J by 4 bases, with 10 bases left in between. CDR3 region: CSVEGVELETQYF. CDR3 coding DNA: TGCAGCGTTGAAGGTGTTGAGCTAGAGACCCAGTACTTC.

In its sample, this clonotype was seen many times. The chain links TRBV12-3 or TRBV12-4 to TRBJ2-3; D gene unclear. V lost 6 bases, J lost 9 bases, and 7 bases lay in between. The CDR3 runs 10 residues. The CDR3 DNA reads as TGTGCCAGCAGCCGACCCACGCAGTATTTT. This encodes CASSRPTQYF.

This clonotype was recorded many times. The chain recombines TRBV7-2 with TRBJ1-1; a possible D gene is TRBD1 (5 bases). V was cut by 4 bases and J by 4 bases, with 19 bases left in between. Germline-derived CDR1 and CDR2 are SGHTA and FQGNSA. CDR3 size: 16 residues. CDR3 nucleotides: TGTGCCAGCAGCTCGAGGGGAGACGGCACCAGCACTGAAGCTTTCTTT. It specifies CASSSRGDGTSTEAFF.

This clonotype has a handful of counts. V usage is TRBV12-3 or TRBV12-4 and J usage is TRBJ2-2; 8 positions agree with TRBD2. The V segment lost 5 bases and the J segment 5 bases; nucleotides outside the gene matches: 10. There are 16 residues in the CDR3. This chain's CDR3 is CASSTYSGEGTGELFF. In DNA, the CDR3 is TGTGCCAGCAGTACCTATAGCGGGGAAGGGACCGGGGAGCTGTTTTTT.

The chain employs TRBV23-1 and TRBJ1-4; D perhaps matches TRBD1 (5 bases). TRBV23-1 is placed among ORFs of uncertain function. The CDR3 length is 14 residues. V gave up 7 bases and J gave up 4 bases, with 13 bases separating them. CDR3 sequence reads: CASTPDTCNEKLFF. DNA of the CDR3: TGCGCCAGCACTCCGGACACCTGTAATGAAAAACTGTTTTTT.

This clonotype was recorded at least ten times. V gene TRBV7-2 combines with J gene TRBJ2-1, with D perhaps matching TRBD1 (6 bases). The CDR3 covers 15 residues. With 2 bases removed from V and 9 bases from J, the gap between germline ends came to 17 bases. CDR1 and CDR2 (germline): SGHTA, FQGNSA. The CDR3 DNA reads TGTGCCAGCAGCTTATTTGACCCGACAGGATCTGAGCAGTTCTTC. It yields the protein CASSLFDPTGSEQFF.

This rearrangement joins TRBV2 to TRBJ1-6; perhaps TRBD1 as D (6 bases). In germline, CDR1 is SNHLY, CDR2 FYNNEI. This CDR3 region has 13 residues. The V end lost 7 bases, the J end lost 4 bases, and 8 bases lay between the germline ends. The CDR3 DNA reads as TGTGCCAGCACCGGACAGTATAATTCACCCCTCCACTTT. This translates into CASTGQYNSPLHF.

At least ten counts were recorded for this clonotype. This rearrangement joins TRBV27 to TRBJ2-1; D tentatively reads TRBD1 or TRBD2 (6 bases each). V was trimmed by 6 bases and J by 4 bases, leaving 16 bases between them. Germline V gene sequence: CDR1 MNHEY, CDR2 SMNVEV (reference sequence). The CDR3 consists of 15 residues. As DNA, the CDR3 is TGTGCCAGCAGAGGGGGGCTAGGGGGATACAATGAGCAGTTCTTC. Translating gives CASRGGLGGYNEQFF.

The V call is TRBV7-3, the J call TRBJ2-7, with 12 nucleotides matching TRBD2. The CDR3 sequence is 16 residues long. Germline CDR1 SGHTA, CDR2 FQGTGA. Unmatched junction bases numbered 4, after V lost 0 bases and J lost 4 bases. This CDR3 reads CASSLTQTSGRYEQYF. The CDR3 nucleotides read TGTGCCAGCAGCTTAACCCAAACTAGCGGGAGGTACGAGCAGTACTTC.

CDR3 amino acids: CSAIQEMFKPQHF. Written as DNA, the CDR3 is TGCAGTGCTATTCAGGAGATGTTCAAGCCCCAGCATTTT. V gene TRBV20-1 combines with J gene TRBJ1-5; no clear D gene. CDR1 and CDR2 from the germline V gene are DFQATT and SNEGSKA (reference sequence). This CDR3 is 13 amino acids long. The V and J ends lost 4 bases and 8 bases respectively, with 15 bases between them.

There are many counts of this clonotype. In DNA form, the CDR3 reads TGCGCCAGCAGCTTGTTGATTGGCGGGGCCAACGTCCTGACTTTC. Protein product: CASSLLIGGANVLTF. This rearrangement joins TRBV5-1 to TRBJ2-6, with D uncertain. Germline V gene data show CDR1 as SGHRS and CDR2 as YFSETQ. CDR3 size: 15 residues. Trimming left V 1 base short and J 4 bases short, with 9 bases between.

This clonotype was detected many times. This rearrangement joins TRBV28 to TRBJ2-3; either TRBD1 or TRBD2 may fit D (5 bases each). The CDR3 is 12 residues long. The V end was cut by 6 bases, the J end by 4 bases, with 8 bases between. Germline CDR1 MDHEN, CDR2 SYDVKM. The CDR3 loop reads CASRRGPDTQYF. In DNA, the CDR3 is TGTGCCAGCAGGAGGGGCCCAGATACGCAGTATTTT.

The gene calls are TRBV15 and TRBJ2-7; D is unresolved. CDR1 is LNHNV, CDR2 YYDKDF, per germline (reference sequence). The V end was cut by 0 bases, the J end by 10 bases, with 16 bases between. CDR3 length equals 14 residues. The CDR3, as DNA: TGTGCCACCAGCAGAGATCCCCCCGACCCGAGTCAGTACTTC. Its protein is CATSRDPPDPSQYF.

CDR3: CASSPTSGGAGTDTQYF. The CDR3 DNA reads TGTGCCAGCAGCCCCACTAGCGGGGGGGCCGGCACAGATACGCAGTATTTT. V gene TRBV9 combines with J gene TRBJ2-3; TRBD2 matches at 13 bases. CDR1 is SGDLS and CDR2 is YYNGEE in the germline V gene. With 4 bases clipped from V and 1 base from J, the junction kept 6 bases outside the gene matches. CDR3 length: 17 amino acids.

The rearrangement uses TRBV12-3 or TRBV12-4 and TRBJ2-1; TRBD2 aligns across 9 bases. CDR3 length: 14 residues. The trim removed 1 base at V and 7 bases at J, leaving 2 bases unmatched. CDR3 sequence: CASSLVTSGNEQFF. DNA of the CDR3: TGTGCCAGCAGTTTAGTCACTAGCGGGAATGAGCAGTTCTTC.

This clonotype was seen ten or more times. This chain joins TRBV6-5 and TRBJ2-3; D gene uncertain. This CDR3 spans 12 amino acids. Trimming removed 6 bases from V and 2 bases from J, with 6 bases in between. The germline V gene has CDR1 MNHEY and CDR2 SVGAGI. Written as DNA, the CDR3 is TGTGCCAGCAGCGGAGACACAGATACGCAGTATTTT. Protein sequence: CASSGDTDTQYF.

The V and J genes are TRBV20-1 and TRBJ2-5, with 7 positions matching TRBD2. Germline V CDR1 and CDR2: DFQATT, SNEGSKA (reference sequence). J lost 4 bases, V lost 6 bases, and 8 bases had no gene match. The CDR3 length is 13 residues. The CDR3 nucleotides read TGCAGTGCCCCTTTGGGGGGGGGAGAGACCCAGTACTTC. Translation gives CSAPLGGGETQYF.

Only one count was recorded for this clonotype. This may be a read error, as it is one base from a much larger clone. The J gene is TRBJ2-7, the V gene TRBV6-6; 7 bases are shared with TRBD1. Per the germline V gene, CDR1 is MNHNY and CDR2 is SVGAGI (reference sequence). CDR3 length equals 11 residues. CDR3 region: CAIAGGAEKYF. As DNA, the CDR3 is TGTGCCATCGCAGGGGGAGCCGAGAAGTACTTC.

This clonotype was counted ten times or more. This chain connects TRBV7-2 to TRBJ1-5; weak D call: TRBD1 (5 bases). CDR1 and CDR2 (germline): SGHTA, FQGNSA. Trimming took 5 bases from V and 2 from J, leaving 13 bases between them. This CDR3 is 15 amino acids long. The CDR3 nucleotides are TGTGCCAGCAGCGCCCTCGGAGGGGGCAATCAGCCCCAGCATTTT. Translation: CASSALGGGNQPQHF.

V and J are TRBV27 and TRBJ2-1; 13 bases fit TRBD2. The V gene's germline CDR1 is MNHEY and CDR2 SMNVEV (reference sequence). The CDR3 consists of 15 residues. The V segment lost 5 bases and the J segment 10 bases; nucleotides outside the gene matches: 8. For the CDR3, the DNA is TGTGCCAGCAGTCCGGGACTAGCGGGGAAAGGGGAGCAGTTCTTC. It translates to CASSPGLAGKGEQFF.